Listed here are 21 T cell receptor beta chains from one sample, sequenced in a study of CD8+ T cells in alopecia areata. Sequencing templates came from extracted RNA that was reverse transcribed into cDNA. The table came from immunoSEQ multiplex PCR; TCRdb's copy has only in-frame clones and leaves some out. The sample lists around 210,000 clones; around 50% were seen once. Material for sequencing was CD8+ T cells sorted from blood. The receptors stem from a human donor in good health.

J is TRBJ1-1 and V is TRBV4-1; D is uncertain. Germline CDR1 MGHRA, CDR2 YSYEKL. The CDR3 loop spans 15 amino acids. Trimming took off 1 base at V and 0 bases at J, with 9 bases between the two ends. The DNA of the CDR3 is TGCGCCAGCAGCCAAGCTTTCGACATGAACACTGAAGCTTTCTTT. Its translation: CASSQAFDMNTEAFF.

The J gene is TRBJ1-1, the V gene TRBV4-1; D call uncertain. This CDR3 spans 14 amino acids. Germline V gene lookup returns CDR1 MGHRA and CDR2 YSYEKL. Trimming left V 7 bases short and J 0 bases short, with 12 bases between. CDR3 sequence: CASIDPAVNTEAFF. CDR3 sequence (DNA): TGCGCCAGCATCGACCCAGCTGTGAACACTGAAGCTTTCTTT.

This chain joins TRBV7-9 and TRBJ1-1, with D perhaps TRBD1 (5 bases). From germline, CDR1 is SEHNR and CDR2 FQNEAQ (reference sequence). CDR3 length: 13 residues. V was shortened by 3 bases and J by 2 bases, with 7 bases between the two germline ends. The CDR3 loop reads CASSFGTNTEAFF. CDR3 nucleotides: TGTGCCAGCAGCTTCGGGACCAACACTGAAGCTTTCTTT.

V is TRBV6-5 and J is TRBJ1-2; D not certain. The CDR3 is 12 amino acids. V lost 2 bases, J lost 6 bases, and 7 bases lay in between. Germline assignment: CDR1 MNHEY and CDR2 SVGAGI. The CDR3 nucleotides read TGTGCCAGCAGTTACGGAAATCATGGCTACACCTTC. It is translated as CASSYGNHGYTF.

The chain recombines TRBV4-1 with TRBJ2-2, with D perhaps TRBD2 (5 bases). The ends were cut back, 4 bases at V and 7 bases at J, with 13 bases in the middle. Germline CDR1 and CDR2: MGHRA and YSYEKL. The CDR3 has 14 amino acids. For the CDR3, the DNA is TGCGCCAGCAGCCTCCTTCCTAGCAGCGGGGAGCTGTTTTTT. It translates to CASSLLPSSGELFF.

The chain links TRBV9 to TRBJ1-1; TRBD1 is a possible D gene (6 bases). This CDR3 region has 13 residues. CDR1 and CDR2 (germline): SGDLS, YYNGEE. V shed 0 bases and J shed 5 bases, with 8 bases lying between them. For the CDR3, the DNA is TGTGCCAGCAGCGTAGACGGACAGACTGAAGCTTTCTTT. Its protein product is CASSVDGQTEAFF.

The chain recombines TRBV27 with TRBJ1-2; 7 positions match TRBD1. Germline V gene lookup returns CDR1 MNHEY and CDR2 SMNVEV (reference sequence). The CDR3 consists of 12 residues. Trimming took 6 bases from V and 3 from J; bases not matched to a gene: 1. CDR3 DNA sequence: TGTGCCAGCAGAGGACAGGACTATGGCTACACCTTC. This gives the protein CASRGQDYGYTF.

This sequence joins TRBV11-3 and TRBJ2-3, with D maybe TRBD2 (6 bases). V lost 5 bases to trimming and J lost 2 bases, with 8 bases between them. The length of the CDR3 is 13 residues. Per the germline V gene, CDR1 is SGHNT and CDR2 is YENEEA. This chain's CDR3 is CASSRGNTDTQYF. The CDR3 DNA follows: TGTGCCAGCAGCCGCGGGAACACAGATACGCAGTATTTT. The full variable domain, with the rest looked up from reference TRBV11-3 and TRBJ2-3, is EAGVVQSPRYKIIEKKQPVAFWCNPISGHNTLYWYLQNLGQGPELLIRYENEEAVDDSQLPKDRFSAERLKGVDSTLKIQPAELGDSAVYLCASSRGNTDTQYFGPGTRLTVL.

The chain employs TRBV15 and TRBJ2-7; 8 bases line up with TRBD1. The V gene end was trimmed by 5 bases and the J gene end by 3 bases; junction bases not matched to a gene: 0. This CDR3 has 12 residues. Germline assignment: CDR1 LNHNV and CDR2 YYDKDF (reference sequence). This CDR3 is CATSGTGYEQYF. The DNA of the CDR3 is TGTGCCACCAGCGGGACAGGCTACGAGCAGTACTTC.

The chain combines TRBV2 with TRBJ1-1, with D unresolved. This CDR3 has 14 amino acids. V was cut by 8 bases and J by 0 bases, with 13 bases left in between. The V gene's germline CDR1 is SNHLY and CDR2 FYNNEI. In DNA form, the CDR3 reads TGTGCCAGCGGCCCCCGCGGGGTGAACACTGAAGCTTTCTTT. It yields the protein CASGPRGVNTEAFF. Full variable domain (remainder filled in from reference TRBV2 and TRBJ1-1): EPEVTQTPSHQVTQMGQEVILRCVPISNHLYFYWYRQILGQKVEFLVSFYNNEISEKSEIFDDQFSVERPDGSNFTLKIRSTKLEDSAMYFCASGPRGVNTEAFFGQGTRLTVV.

The rearrangement links TRBV4-1 to TRBJ1-1; D perhaps matches TRBD1 (6 bases). With 0 bases removed from V and 5 bases from J, the gap between germline ends came to 16 bases. This CDR3 contains 16 residues. CDR1 and CDR2 from the germline V gene are MGHRA and YSYEKL. CDR3 in amino acids: CASSQDDGGRGTEAFF. The DNA for the CDR3 is TGCGCCAGCAGCCAAGATGACGGGGGGCGAGGGACTGAAGCTTTCTTT.

This clone was seen only once. The V call is TRBV10-3, the J call TRBJ2-3; D remains ambiguous. V lost 3 bases and J lost 1, with 14 bases in between. The germline CDR1 and CDR2 sequences are ENHRY and SYGVKD. The CDR3 is made up of 16 amino acids. CDR3 in amino acids: CAISESYREGTDTQYF. The CDR3 bases are TGTGCCATCAGTGAATCGTACCGAGAGGGCACAGATACGCAGTATTTT.

V and J are TRBV5-6 and TRBJ2-1; 9 positions agree with TRBD2. Germline V CDR1 and CDR2: SGHDT, YYEEEE. V lost 3 bases to trimming and J lost 6 bases; unmatched junction nucleotides: 4. The length of the CDR3 is 14 residues. In nucleotides, the CDR3 is TGTGCCAGCAGCTCTCTAGCGGGGACCAATGAGCAGTTCTTC. Amino acid sequence: CASSSLAGTNEQFF.

This clone was observed a few times. The V call is TRBV2, the J call TRBJ2-1, with D perhaps given as TRBD1 or TRBD2 (5 bases each). Trimming removed 5 bases at V and 4 bases at J, with 15 bases between. Looked up from germline, CDR1 is SNHLY and CDR2 is FYNNEI. This CDR3 region has 15 residues. Here the CDR3 DNA reads TGTGCCAGCAGTCAGGCCGGGACGGTGTACAATGAGCAGTTCTTC. Protein: CASSQAGTVYNEQFF.

The chain recombines TRBV7-8 with TRBJ2-2, with 7 bases matching TRBD2. This CDR3 is 15 amino acids long. V gave up 2 bases and J gave up 6 bases; unmatched junction bases: 6. Germline V gene sequence: CDR1 SGHVS, CDR2 FQNEAQ. CDR3 DNA sequence: TGTGCCAGCAGCTTATACGGGGGGTCGGCCGGGGAGCTGTTTTTT. It is translated as CASSLYGGSAGELFF.

V gene TRBV5-6 combines with J gene TRBJ1-2; TRBD1 aligns across 8 bases. Germline CDR1 is SGHDT and CDR2 is YYEEEE. CDR3 length equals 17 residues. Trimming at V came to 0 bases and at J to 4 bases, leaving 11 bases not matched to a gene. CDR3 sequence: CASSLGPGGEFGYGYTF. CDR3 DNA sequence: TGTGCCAGCAGCTTGGGGCCAGGGGGCGAGTTTGGCTATGGCTACACCTTC.

This clone was seen only a few times. This chain links TRBV6-6 with TRBJ1-1; 7 positions agree with TRBD1. The CDR3 extends over 12 amino acids. Germline trimming cut 9 bases from V and 3 bases from J; bases unmatched to any gene: 4. The V gene's germline CDR1 is MNHNY and CDR2 SVGAGI (reference sequence). In DNA, the CDR3 is TGTGCCAGACCGACAGGGTACACTGAAGCTTTCTTT. This encodes CARPTGYTEAFF.

The CDR3 loop is CASRRFHTEAFF. For the CDR3, the DNA is TGTGCCTCACGAAGGTTTCACACTGAAGCTTTCTTT. The chain carries TRBV6-1 and TRBJ1-1; D is unclear. The CDR3 spans 12 residues. Trimming took off 11 bases at V and 3 bases at J, with 13 bases between the two ends. The germline gives CDR1 MNHNS, CDR2 SASEGT.

The V call is TRBV7-2, the J call TRBJ1-6; no firm D call. V lost 1 base and J 7 bases, leaving 14 bases between the germline ends. The CDR3 runs 16 residues. Germline CDR1 SGHTA, CDR2 FQGNSA. CDR3 coding DNA: TGTGCCAGCAGCTTAGACAGACTGGCCGAAAATTCACCCCTCCACTTT. This gives the protein CASSLDRLAENSPLHF.

CDR3 sequence reads: CASSGSNSNTEAFF. The CDR3 region has the DNA TGTGCCAGCAGTGGGTCTAATTCGAACACTGAAGCTTTCTTT. The V and J genes are TRBV6-1 and TRBJ1-1; no clear D gene. The CDR3 is 14 amino acids. Germline V gene lookup returns CDR1 MNHNS and CDR2 SASEGT. V dropped 4 bases and J dropped 1 base, with 10 bases sitting between them.

The V call is TRBV27, the J call TRBJ1-2; a possible D gene is TRBD1 (5 bases). With 3 bases removed from V and 0 bases from J, the gap between germline ends came to 11 bases. Germline CDR1 MNHEY, CDR2 SMNVEV (reference sequence). The length of the CDR3 is 15 residues. The CDR3 reads CASSLEGIANYGYTF. In DNA, the CDR3 is TGTGCCAGCAGTTTGGAGGGGATAGCTAACTATGGCTACACCTTC.